A single sample gave rise to the 7 T cell receptor beta chains below, sequenced in a study of blood T cell repertoires in COVID-19. This table comes from immunoSEQ multiplex PCR, and its TCRdb copy is limited to in-frame clones, with some not included. Of about 100,000 clones in the sample, approximately 86% were seen once. Sequencing input: peripheral blood. All receptors derive from a human donor in a cohort sampled during active COVID-19.

The chain carries TRBV6-2 or TRBV6-3 and TRBJ2-7, with 9 bases fitting TRBD2. The V gene's germline CDR1 is MNHEY and CDR2 SVGEGT. J lost 3 bases, V lost 2 bases, and 5 bases had no gene match. The CDR3 runs to 15 residues. The CDR3 coding sequence is TGTGCCAGCAGTTACCTAGCGGGACTCATCTACGAGCAGTACTTC. It translates to CASSYLAGLIYEQYF.

This chain joins TRBV11-2 and TRBJ2-5, with unresolved D. CDR1 and CDR2 from the germline V gene are SGHAT and FQNNGV. The CDR3 runs 13 residues. V shed 1 base and J shed 4 bases, with 7 bases lying between them. The CDR3 DNA follows: TGTGCCAGCAGCTTAGTCCGGGTAGAGACCCAGTACTTC. Its protein product is CASSLVRVETQYF.

This clone appeared a single time. In nucleotides, the CDR3 is TGCGCCAGCAAATCGGGTAACCAAGAGACCCAGTACTTC. Its protein is CASKSGNQETQYF. The chain has TRBV5-1 and TRBJ2-5; D call uncertain. Germline lookup yields CDR1 SGHRS and CDR2 YFSETQ. V lost 6 bases to trimming and J lost 0 bases, with 9 bases between them. The CDR3 sequence is 13 residues long.

CDR3 residues: CASSLVHYEQYF. For the CDR3, the DNA is TGTGCCAGCAGCTTGGTCCACTACGAGCAGTACTTC. This rearrangement joins TRBV5-6 to TRBJ2-7, with unresolved D. CDR3 length: 12 amino acids. Germline V gives CDR1 SGHDT, CDR2 YYEEEE. Trimming removed 0 bases from V and 3 bases from J, with 4 bases in between.

This clone has just a few counts. The chain recombines TRBV7-9 with TRBJ1-6; maybe TRBD1 (6 bases). Trimming removed 1 base at V and 10 bases at J, with 14 bases between. Germline V gene data show CDR1 as SEHNR and CDR2 as FQNEAQ (reference sequence). The CDR3 has 15 residues. The CDR3: CASSLGAGVGSPLHF. The DNA of the CDR3 is TGTGCCAGCAGCTTAGGCGCAGGGGTCGGGTCACCCCTCCACTTT.

CDR3 nucleotides: TGTGCCAGCAGACCCCGAGCGGGGGTCTATGGCTACACCTTC. It translates to CASRPRAGVYGYTF. V gene TRBV6-6 combines with J gene TRBJ1-2; a weak D match, TRBD1 (5 bases). Per the germline V gene, CDR1 is MNHNY and CDR2 is SVGAGI (reference sequence). Trimming stripped 6 bases from V and 4 bases from J, with 15 bases between. This CDR3 is 14 amino acids long.

The genes are TRBV6-2 or TRBV6-3 and TRBJ2-5; TRBD2 agrees at 16 bases. This CDR3 is built from 16 residues. Trimming cost V 5 bases and J 5 bases; bases outside gene matches: 5. Germline CDR1 reads MNHEY; CDR2 reads SVGEGT. The CDR3 protein is CASSRGLAGGSETQYF. The CDR3 coding sequence is TGTGCCAGCAGTAGGGGACTAGCGGGAGGGTCTGAGACCCAGTACTTC.